What follows are 12 T cell receptor beta chains derived from one specimen sequenced in a study of cytomegalovirus exposure and HLA in healthy donors. Primers included in the PCR were 60 Vbeta and 13 Jbeta primers. Profiled with immunoSEQ multiplex PCR; TCRdb holds only in-frame clones, not every one. The sample lists about 140,000 clones; 78% were seen once. The sample comprised PBMCs. Receptors were obtained from a male donor in good health and CMV-seronegative.

The chain recombines TRBV5-1 with TRBJ2-7, with 7 bases lining up with TRBD1. The CDR3 covers 15 residues. The trim removed 3 bases at V and 3 bases at J, leaving 9 bases unmatched. Germline V gene lookup returns CDR1 SGHRS and CDR2 YFSETQ. The CDR3, as DNA: TGCGCCAGCAGCTGGTCCGGGACAGTGGACTACGAGCAGTACTTC. Protein: CASSWSGTVDYEQYF.

As to this clone: Sequence at one end of the junction differs from germline and may be a read error. The chain joins TRBV7-7 to TRBJ2-1, with 10 bases identical to TRBD2. The germline V gene encodes CDR1 SSHAT and CDR2 FNYEAQ (reference sequence). CDR3 length: 15 residues. The CDR3, as DNA: TGTGCTAGCAGCCGCGGGACTAGCGCGGTCAATGAGCAGTTCTTC. Translating gives CASSRGTSAVNEQFF.

As DNA, the CDR3 is TGTGCCTGGAGTCGGGGGGGTGACAATCAGCCCCAGCATTTT. Amino acid sequence: CAWSRGGDNQPQHF. V usage is TRBV30 and J usage is TRBJ1-5; a weak D match, TRBD1 (5 bases). There are 14 residues in the CDR3. Germline values: CDR1 GTSNPN, CDR2 SVGIG (reference sequence). The ends were cut back, 2 bases at V and 3 bases at J, with 11 bases in the middle.

The rearrangement joins TRBV2 to TRBJ1-6, with 11 bases matching TRBD1. J lost 9 bases, V lost 7 bases, and 2 bases had no gene match. Per germline, CDR1 SNHLY and CDR2 FYNNEI. The CDR3 is 13 residues long. The CDR3, as DNA: TGTGCCAGCATGGGGACAGGGGGTTCACCCCTCCACTTT. Its translation: CASMGTGGSPLHF.

This clone showed up just once. Other DNA sequences in the same sample also yield this CDR3. The V call is TRBV7-2, the J call TRBJ2-3, with D unresolved. The CDR3 covers 13 residues. Germline lookup yields CDR1 SGHTA and CDR2 FQGNSA. V was shortened by 6 bases and J by 0 bases, with 7 bases between the two germline ends. In DNA, the CDR3 is TGTGCCAGCAGACCGACTAGCACAGATACGCAGTATTTT. Its translation: CASRPTSTDTQYF.

In its sample, this clone was seen a few times. The chain carries TRBV5-6 and TRBJ1-4, with a tentative D call TRBD1 (5 bases). The V end lost 4 bases, the J end lost 4 bases, and 8 bases lay between the germline ends. The length of the CDR3 is 13 residues. Germline assignment: CDR1 SGHDT and CDR2 YYEEEE. The CDR3 coding sequence is TGTGCCAGCAGCCCCCAGGGTAATGAAAAACTGTTTTTT. Protein: CASSPQGNEKLFF.

The chain employs TRBV29-1 and TRBJ2-7; 11 bases agree with TRBD1. Germline V lookup: CDR1 SQVTM, CDR2 ANQGSEA. The CDR3 length is 15 residues. J lost 5 bases, V lost 1 base, and 7 bases had no gene match. DNA for the CDR3: TGCAGCGTTGAAGTAGGGACAGGGGGAGTAGACGAGCAGTACTTC. This encodes CSVEVGTGGVDEQYF.

CDR3 protein: CASSSYPGDYGYTF. The CDR3 DNA reads as TGCGCCAGCTCATCATACCCCGGGGACTATGGCTACACCTTC. The chain joins TRBV4-3 to TRBJ1-2; D is uncertain. V lost 8 bases, J lost 3 bases, and 16 bases lay in between. The length of the CDR3 is 14 residues. Germline V CDR1 and CDR2: LGHNA, YSLEER.

The chain links TRBV6-5 to TRBJ2-7, with D possibly matching TRBD1 (5 bases). Deletions cut 2 bases from V and 2 bases from J, with 10 bases between. Germline V lookup: CDR1 MNHEY, CDR2 SVGAGI. This CDR3 is built from 14 residues. The CDR3 reads CASSYVPGPYEQYF. The CDR3 DNA reads as TGTGCCAGCAGTTACGTCCCAGGGCCCTACGAGCAGTACTTC.

The chain carries TRBV5-6 and TRBJ2-1; 11 bases match TRBD1. CDR1 SGHDT and CDR2 YYEEEE come from the germline V gene. With 1 base clipped from V and 10 bases from J, the junction kept 7 bases outside the gene matches. The CDR3 has 15 residues. The DNA for the CDR3 is TGTGCCAGCAGCTTGCCCGGGACAGGGGGTTGGGAGCAGTTCTTC. Protein product: CASSLPGTGGWEQFF.

The genes are TRBV19 and TRBJ2-7; D is undetermined. The CDR3 loop spans 14 amino acids. V lost 6 bases and J 0 bases, leaving 12 bases between the germline ends. The germline V gene encodes CDR1 LNHDA and CDR2 SQIVND (reference sequence). The CDR3 reads CASSLAAPSYEQYF. The CDR3 DNA reads TGTGCCAGTAGCCTTGCCGCGCCCTCCTACGAGCAGTACTTC.

This clone appeared a single time. The rearrangement uses TRBV7-9 and TRBJ2-4; TRBD1 aligns across 7 bases. CDR1 and CDR2 from the germline V gene are SEHNR and FQNEAQ (reference sequence). V was pared by 5 bases and J by 0 bases, with 7 bases of the junction left unmatched. This CDR3 is built from 16 residues. The CDR3 spells CASSPPTGLAKNIQYF. The CDR3 DNA is TGTGCCAGCAGCCCGCCGACAGGGCTAGCCAAAAACATTCAGTACTTC.